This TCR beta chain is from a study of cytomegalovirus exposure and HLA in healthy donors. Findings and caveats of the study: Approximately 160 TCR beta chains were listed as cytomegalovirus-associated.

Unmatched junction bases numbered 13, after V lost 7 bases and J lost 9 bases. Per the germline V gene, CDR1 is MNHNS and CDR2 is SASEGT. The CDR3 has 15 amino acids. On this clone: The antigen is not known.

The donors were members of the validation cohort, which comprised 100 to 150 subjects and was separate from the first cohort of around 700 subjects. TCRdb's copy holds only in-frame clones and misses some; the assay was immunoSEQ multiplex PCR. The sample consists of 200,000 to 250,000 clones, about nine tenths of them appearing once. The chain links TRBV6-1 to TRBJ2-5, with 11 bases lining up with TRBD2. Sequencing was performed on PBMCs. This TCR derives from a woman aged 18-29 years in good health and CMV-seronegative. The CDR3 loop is CASKMSTSGIQPQYF. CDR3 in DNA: TGTGCCAGCAAAATGTCGACTAGCGGGATTCAGCCCCAGTACTTC.